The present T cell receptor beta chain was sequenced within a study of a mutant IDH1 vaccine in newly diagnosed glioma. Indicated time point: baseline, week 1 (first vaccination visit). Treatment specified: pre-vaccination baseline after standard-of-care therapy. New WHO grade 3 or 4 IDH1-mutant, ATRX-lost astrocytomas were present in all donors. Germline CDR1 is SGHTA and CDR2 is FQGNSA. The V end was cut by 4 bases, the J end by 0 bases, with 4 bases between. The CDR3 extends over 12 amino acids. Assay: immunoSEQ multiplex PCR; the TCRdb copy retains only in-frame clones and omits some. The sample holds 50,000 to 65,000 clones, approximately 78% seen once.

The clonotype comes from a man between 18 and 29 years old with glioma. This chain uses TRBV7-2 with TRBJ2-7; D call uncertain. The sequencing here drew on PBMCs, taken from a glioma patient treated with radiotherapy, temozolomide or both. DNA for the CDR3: TGTGCCAGCAGCTACTCCTCCTACGAGCAGTACTTC. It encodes CASSYSSYEQYF.